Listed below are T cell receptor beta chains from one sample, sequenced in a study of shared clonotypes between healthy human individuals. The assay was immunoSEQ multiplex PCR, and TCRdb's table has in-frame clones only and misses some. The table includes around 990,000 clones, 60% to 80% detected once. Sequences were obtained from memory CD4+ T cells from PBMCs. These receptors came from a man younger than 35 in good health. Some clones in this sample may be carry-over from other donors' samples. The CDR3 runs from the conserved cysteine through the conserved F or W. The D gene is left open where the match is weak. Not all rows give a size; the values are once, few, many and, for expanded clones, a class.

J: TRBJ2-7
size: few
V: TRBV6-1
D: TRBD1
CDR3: CATARDRASYEQYF
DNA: TGTGCCACCGCTCGGGACAGGGCCTCCTACGAGCAGTACTTC

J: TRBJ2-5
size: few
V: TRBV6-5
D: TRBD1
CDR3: CASRRQGETGTQYF
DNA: TGTGCCAGCAGAAGGCAGGGGGAGACAGGGACCCAGTACTTC

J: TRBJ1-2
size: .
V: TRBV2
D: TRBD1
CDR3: CASIKDRGGGYTF
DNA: TGTGCCAGCATCAAGGACAGGGGAGGTGGCTACACCTTC

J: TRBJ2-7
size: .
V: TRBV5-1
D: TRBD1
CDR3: CASSWGQGSYEQYF
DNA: TGCGCCAGCAGCTGGGGACAGGGTTCCTACGAGCAGTACTTC

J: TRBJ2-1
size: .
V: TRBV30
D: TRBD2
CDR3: CAWSRGLAGYEQFF
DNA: TGTGCCTGGAGTCGGGGACTAGCGGGTTATGAGCAGTTCTTC

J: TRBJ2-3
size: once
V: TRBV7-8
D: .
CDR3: CASTKGGSTDTQYF
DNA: TGTGCCAGCACCAAAGGTGGGAGCACAGATACGCAGTATTTT

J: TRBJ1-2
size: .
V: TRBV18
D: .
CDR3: CASSLQGYGYTF
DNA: TGTGCCAGCTCACTGCAGGGATATGGCTACACCTTC

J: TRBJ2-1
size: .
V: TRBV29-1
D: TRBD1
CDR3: CSVKGTGDSNEQFF
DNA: TGCAGCGTTAAGGGGACAGGGGATAGCAATGAGCAGTTCTTC

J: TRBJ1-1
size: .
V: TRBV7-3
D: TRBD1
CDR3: CASSMDRVAEAFF
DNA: TGTGCCAGCAGCATGGACAGGGTCGCTGAAGCTTTCTTT

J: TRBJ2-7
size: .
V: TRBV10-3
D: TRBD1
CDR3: CAISPGQGKSYEQYF
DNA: TGTGCCATCAGCCCTGGACAGGGGAAAAGCTACGAGCAGTACTTC

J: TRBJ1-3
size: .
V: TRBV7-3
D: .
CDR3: CASIISVTGAGNTIYF
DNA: TGTGCCAGCATTATATCGGTGACGGGGGCTGGAAACACCATATATTTT

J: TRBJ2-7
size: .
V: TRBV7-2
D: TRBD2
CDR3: CASSLAGGKGYEQYF
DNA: TGTGCCAGCAGCCTAGCGGGTGGAAAGGGCTACGAGCAGTACTTC

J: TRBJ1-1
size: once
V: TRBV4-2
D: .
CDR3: CASSQAQGMGTEAFF
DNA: TGTGCCAGCAGCCAGGCGCAAGGAATGGGCACTGAAGCTTTCTTT

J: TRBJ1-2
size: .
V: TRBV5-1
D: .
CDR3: CASSLEGVEGYTF
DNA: TGCGCCAGCAGCTTGGAGGGGGTCGAAGGCTACACCTTC

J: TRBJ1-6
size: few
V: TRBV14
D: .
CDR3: CASSQYSGLGNSPLHF
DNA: TGTGCCAGCAGCCAATACTCAGGGTTGGGGAATTCACCCCTCCACTTT

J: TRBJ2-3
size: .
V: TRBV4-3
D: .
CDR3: CASSQDLDTQYF
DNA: TGCGCCAGCAGCCAAGATCTAGATACGCAGTATTTT

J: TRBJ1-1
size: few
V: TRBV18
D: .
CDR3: CASSPQSQNTEAFF
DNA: TGTGCCAGCTCACCACAGAGCCAGAACACTGAAGCTTTCTTT

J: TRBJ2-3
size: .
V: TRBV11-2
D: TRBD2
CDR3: CASSPGSGRLGDTQYF
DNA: TGTGCCAGCAGCCCGGGCAGCGGGAGATTAGGAGATACGCAGTATTTT

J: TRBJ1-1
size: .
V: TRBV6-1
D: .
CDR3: CASSAGWGTEAFF
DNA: TGTGCCAGCAGTGCTGGATGGGGAACTGAAGCTTTCTTT

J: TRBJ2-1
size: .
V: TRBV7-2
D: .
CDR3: CASNLGGMTNNEQFF
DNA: TGTGCCAGCAACCTGGGGGGTATGACAAACAATGAGCAGTTCTTC

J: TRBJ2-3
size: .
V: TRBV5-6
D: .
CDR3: CASSVWSPPHTQYF
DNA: TGTGCCAGCAGCGTGTGGAGCCCCCCTCATACGCAGTATTTT

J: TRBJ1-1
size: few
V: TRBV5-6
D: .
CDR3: CASIGMNTEAFF
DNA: TGTGCCAGCATCGGGATGAACACTGAAGCTTTCTTT

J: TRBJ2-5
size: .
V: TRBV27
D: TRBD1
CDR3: CASSPGTGGETQYF
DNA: TGTGCCAGCAGTCCCGGGACAGGTGGAGAGACCCAGTACTTC

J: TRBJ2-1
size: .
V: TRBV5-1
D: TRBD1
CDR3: CASRPTGRDNEQFF
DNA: TGCGCCAGCAGGCCGACAGGGAGAGACAATGAGCAGTTCTTC

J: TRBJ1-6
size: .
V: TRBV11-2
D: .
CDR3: CASSFTWGADSPLHF
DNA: TGTGCCAGCAGCTTTACGTGGGGCGCGGATTCACCCCTCCACTTT

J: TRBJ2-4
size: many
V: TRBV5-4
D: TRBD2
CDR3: CASSLAPAGVQNIQYF
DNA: TGTGCCAGCAGCTTGGCCCCAGCGGGGGTGCAAAACATTCAGTACTTC

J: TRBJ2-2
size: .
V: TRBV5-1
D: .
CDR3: CASSFGGRNTGELFF
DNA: TGCGCCAGCAGCTTCGGAGGGCGGAACACCGGGGAGCTGTTTTTT

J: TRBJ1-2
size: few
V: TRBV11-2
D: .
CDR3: CASSLGQVGDGYTF
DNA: TGTGCCAGCAGCTTAGGACAGGTCGGAGATGGCTACACCTTC

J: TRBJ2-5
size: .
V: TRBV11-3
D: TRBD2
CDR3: CASSLGTSGYQGTQYF
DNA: TGTGCCAGCAGCTTAGGAACTAGCGGGTATCAAGGGACCCAGTACTTC

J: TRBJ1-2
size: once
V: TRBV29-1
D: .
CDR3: CSVYRNWGSNYGYTF
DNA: TGCAGCGTGTACAGGAACTGGGGGAGTAACTATGGCTACACCTTC

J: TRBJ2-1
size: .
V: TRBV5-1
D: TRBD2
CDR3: CASRLAGVHNEQFF
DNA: TGCGCCAGCAGATTAGCGGGAGTACACAATGAGCAGTTCTTC

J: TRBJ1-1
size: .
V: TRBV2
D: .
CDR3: CASSADQNTEAFF
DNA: TGTGCCAGCAGCGCCGACCAGAACACTGAAGCTTTCTTT

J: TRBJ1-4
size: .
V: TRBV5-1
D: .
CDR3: CASSLVLDEKLFF
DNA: TGCGCCAGCAGCTTAGTCTTGGATGAAAAACTGTTTTTT

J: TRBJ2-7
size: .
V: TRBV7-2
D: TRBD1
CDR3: CASSLDRGLGEQYF
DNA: TGTGCCAGCAGCTTAGACAGGGGGTTGGGCGAGCAGTACTTC

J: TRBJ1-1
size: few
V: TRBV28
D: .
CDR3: CASSFALVPEAFF
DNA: TGTGCCAGCAGTTTCGCTCTAGTCCCTGAAGCTTTCTTT

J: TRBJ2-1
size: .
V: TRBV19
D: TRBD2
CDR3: CASSALAGGSSYNEQFF
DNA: TGTGCCAGTAGTGCGCTAGCGGGAGGCAGCTCCTACAATGAGCAGTTCTTC

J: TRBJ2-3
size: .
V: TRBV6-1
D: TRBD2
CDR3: CAIAGGPGDTQYF
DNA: TGTGCCATAGCGGGAGGGCCGGGAGATACGCAGTATTTT

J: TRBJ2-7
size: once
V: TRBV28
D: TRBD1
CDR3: CASIPYGGQRGPYEQYF
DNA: TGTGCCAGCATTCCATATGGCGGGCAGAGGGGGCCCTACGAGCAGTACTTC

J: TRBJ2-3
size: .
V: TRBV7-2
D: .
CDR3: CASSLASSPDTQYF
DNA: TGTGCCAGCAGCTTAGCGAGTAGCCCGGATACGCAGTATTTT

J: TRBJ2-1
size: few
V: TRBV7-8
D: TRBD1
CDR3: CASSLGLGGDEQFF
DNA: TGTGCCAGCAGCTTAGGGTTAGGGGGCGATGAGCAGTTCTTC

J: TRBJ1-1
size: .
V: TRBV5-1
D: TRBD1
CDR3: CASSVGAGTDTEAFF
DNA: TGCGCCAGCAGCGTGGGTGCCGGGACAGACACTGAAGCTTTCTTT

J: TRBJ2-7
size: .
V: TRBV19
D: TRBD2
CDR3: CARLTSGSTDWEQYF
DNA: TGTGCCAGATTAACTAGCGGGAGCACCGATTGGGAGCAGTACTTC